This T cell receptor (beta chain) was sequenced for a study of OX40 agonist ivuxolimab in advanced cancers. The germline gives CDR1 SNHLY, CDR2 FYNNEI. Trimming cost V 4 bases and J 8 bases, with 14 bases left between them. CDR3 length equals 14 residues. Only in-frame clones appear in the TCRdb table, and some are missing; sequencing was by immunoSEQ multiplex PCR. The data contain about 60,000 clones, approximately 84% of them seen just once; the ten biggest clones take up about an eighth. This rearrangement joins TRBV2 to TRBJ2-2, with D possibly being TRBD1 (5 bases). This receptor was taken from an adult with an advanced solid tumor such as melanoma, head and neck, liver or kidney cancer. The sample was CD4+ or CD8+ T cells sorted from blood, taken in a trial of the OX40 agonist ivuxolimab. CDR3: CASSVMVGLGELFF. The CDR3 DNA follows: TGTGCCAGCAGTGTCATGGTGGGGCTGGGGGAGCTGTTTTTT.